These T cell receptor beta chains were read from a single sample in a study of blood T cell repertoires in COVID-19. The method was immunoSEQ multiplex PCR; TCRdb's version includes in-frame clones alone and lacks a portion of them. The data show about 250,000 clones, with more than 75% seen just once and 1.5% to 2% held by the top ten. Sequenced sample: peripheral blood. These receptors all come from an older woman who had recovered from COVID-19. Both conserved end residues are part of each CDR3. The D gene is left open where the match is weak. Clone size, where shown, is once, few, many, or a class for clones that have expanded.

cdr3_length: 13; j_call: TRBJ1-5; d_call: .; clone_size: .; v_call: TRBV19; cdr3_nt: TGTGCCAGCGCTGAGGTGTATTGGCAGCCCCAGCATTTT; cdr3_aa: CASAEVYWQPQHF
cdr3_length: 14; j_call: TRBJ2-7; d_call: TRBD2; clone_size: .; v_call: TRBV2; cdr3_nt: TGTGCCAGCATCGAGCGGGGGGGCCGGTACGAGCAGTACTTC; cdr3_aa: CASIERGGRYEQYF
cdr3_length: 15; j_call: TRBJ1-5; d_call: .; clone_size: .; v_call: TRBV21-1; cdr3_nt: TGTGCCGATCCCCCCCAGGGCCATAGCAATCAGCCCCAGCATTTT; cdr3_aa: CADPPQGHSNQPQHF
cdr3_length: 16; j_call: TRBJ2-6; d_call: .; clone_size: .; v_call: TRBV27; cdr3_nt: TGTGCCAGCAGCGTAGGGGCAGGGGCTGGGGCCAACGTCCTGACTTTC; cdr3_aa: CASSVGAGAGANVLTF
cdr3_length: 12; j_call: TRBJ1-2; d_call: .; clone_size: .; v_call: TRBV24-1; cdr3_nt: TGTGCCACCGCCGGGACAAACTATGGCTACACCTTC; cdr3_aa: CATAGTNYGYTF
cdr3_length: 15; j_call: TRBJ2-7; d_call: TRBD2; clone_size: .; v_call: TRBV27; cdr3_nt: TGTGCCAGCACCAGGACTAGCGGGGGGGCTATCGAGCAGTACTTC; cdr3_aa: CASTRTSGGAIEQYF
cdr3_length: 15; j_call: TRBJ2-1; d_call: TRBD1; clone_size: .; v_call: TRBV3-1/TRBV3-2; cdr3_nt: TGTGCCAGCAGCCCGCGGGACAGGGGGAACAATGAGCAGTTCTTC; cdr3_aa: CASSPRDRGNNEQFF
cdr3_length: 15; j_call: TRBJ2-3; d_call: TRBD2; clone_size: .; v_call: TRBV6-5; cdr3_nt: TGTGCCAGCACCGAGAGTAGCGGGGCTGCAGATACGCAGTATTTT; cdr3_aa: CASTESSGAADTQYF
cdr3_length: 17; j_call: TRBJ2-6; d_call: TRBD2; clone_size: .; v_call: TRBV5-1; cdr3_nt: TGCGCCAGCAGCCCATCAGCGGGGGGCTCTGGGGCCAACGTCCTGACTTTC; cdr3_aa: CASSPSAGGSGANVLTF
cdr3_length: 14; j_call: TRBJ2-1; d_call: TRBD2; clone_size: .; v_call: TRBV4-2; cdr3_nt: TGTGCCAGCAACCCGACTAGCGGGGTCTATGAGCAGTTCTTC; cdr3_aa: CASNPTSGVYEQFF
cdr3_length: 18; j_call: TRBJ1-4; d_call: .; clone_size: .; v_call: TRBV4-2; cdr3_nt: TGTGCCAGCAGCCAGGGGGTCATTACAGGGACGGTAGATGAAAAACTGTTTTTT; cdr3_aa: CASSQGVITGTVDEKLFF
cdr3_length: 17; j_call: TRBJ1-1; d_call: .; clone_size: .; v_call: TRBV19; cdr3_nt: TGTGCCAGTAGTGGCACATTTCTTGGGGCCCAGAACACTGAAGCTTTCTTT; cdr3_aa: CASSGTFLGAQNTEAFF
cdr3_length: 14; j_call: TRBJ2-7; d_call: TRBD2; clone_size: .; v_call: TRBV10-1; cdr3_nt: TGCGCCAGGGGACTAGCGGGGGGGCCCAACGAGCAGTACTTC; cdr3_aa: CARGLAGGPNEQYF
cdr3_length: 12; j_call: TRBJ2-3; d_call: .; clone_size: few; v_call: TRBV5-1; cdr3_nt: TGCGCCAGCAGCTTAAAGAGAGATACGCAGTATTTT; cdr3_aa: CASSLKRDTQYF
cdr3_length: 15; j_call: TRBJ2-3; d_call: .; clone_size: .; v_call: TRBV7-2; cdr3_nt: TGTGCCAGCAGCCTCCTGGCAGGTCGCACAGATACGCAGTATTTT; cdr3_aa: CASSLLAGRTDTQYF
cdr3_length: 17; j_call: TRBJ1-5; d_call: .; clone_size: .; v_call: TRBV7-3; cdr3_nt: TGTGCCAGCAGCCCCCAGGGTTCGCCCGGGTCTGAACAGCCCCAGCATTTT; cdr3_aa: CASSPQGSPGSEQPQHF
cdr3_length: 12; j_call: TRBJ2-3; d_call: .; clone_size: .; v_call: TRBV6-1; cdr3_nt: TGTGCCAGCAGTGAGAACAAGGATACGCAGTATTTT; cdr3_aa: CASSENKDTQYF
cdr3_length: 12; j_call: TRBJ1-1; d_call: .; clone_size: .; v_call: TRBV7-3; cdr3_nt: TGTGCCAGCAGCTCAGGGGCGGGAGAGGCTTTCTTT; cdr3_aa: CASSSGAGEAFF
cdr3_length: 15; j_call: TRBJ2-1; d_call: .; clone_size: .; v_call: TRBV2; cdr3_nt: TGTGCCAGCAGTGGTCCGAACGTCGGCGGGAATGAGCAGTTCTTC; cdr3_aa: CASSGPNVGGNEQFF
cdr3_length: 17; j_call: TRBJ2-7; d_call: .; clone_size: .; v_call: TRBV27; cdr3_nt: TGTGCCAGCAAGAGCTGGGGATTACAGGATTACTCCTACGAGCAGTACTTC; cdr3_aa: CASKSWGLQDYSYEQYF
cdr3_length: 15; j_call: TRBJ2-1; d_call: TRBD2; clone_size: once; v_call: TRBV5-1; cdr3_nt: TGCGCCAGCAGATTCGGACTAGCCCCGGTGAATGAGCAGTTCTTC; cdr3_aa: CASRFGLAPVNEQFF
cdr3_length: 13; j_call: TRBJ1-2; d_call: .; clone_size: .; v_call: TRBV18; cdr3_nt: TGTGCCAGCTCCCCCGGACAGATCTATGGCTACACCTTC; cdr3_aa: CASSPGQIYGYTF
cdr3_length: 15; j_call: TRBJ2-7; d_call: .; clone_size: .; v_call: TRBV2; cdr3_nt: TGTGCCAGCAGCTTTTTCGTAGGCAGGTCGTCCGAGCAGTACTTC; cdr3_aa: CASSFFVGRSSEQYF
cdr3_length: 12; j_call: TRBJ1-1; d_call: TRBD1; clone_size: .; v_call: TRBV7-9; cdr3_nt: TGTGCCAGCTCACCACAGGGGACTGAAGCTTTCTTT; cdr3_aa: CASSPQGTEAFF
cdr3_length: 13; j_call: TRBJ1-2; d_call: .; clone_size: .; v_call: TRBV18; cdr3_nt: TGTGCCAGCTCACAAGAGCAGGACTATGGCTACACCTTC; cdr3_aa: CASSQEQDYGYTF
cdr3_length: 14; j_call: TRBJ1-2; d_call: .; clone_size: .; v_call: TRBV19; cdr3_nt: TGTGCCAGTAGTACTACGCTGCCGAACTATGGCTACACCTTC; cdr3_aa: CASSTTLPNYGYTF
cdr3_length: 15; j_call: TRBJ1-3; d_call: .; clone_size: .; v_call: TRBV19; cdr3_nt: TGTGCCAGTAGCTGGGGGCAGATTACTGGAAACACCATATATTTT; cdr3_aa: CASSWGQITGNTIYF
cdr3_length: 14; j_call: TRBJ2-7; d_call: .; clone_size: .; v_call: TRBV4-1; cdr3_nt: TGCGCCAGCAGCCAAGATCCCCTCTCCTACGAGCAGTACTTC; cdr3_aa: CASSQDPLSYEQYF
cdr3_length: 17; j_call: TRBJ1-2; d_call: .; clone_size: .; v_call: TRBV20-1; cdr3_nt: TGCAGTGCTAGTAATTTGCGCGCAGGGGCCCCTAACTATGGCTACACCTTC; cdr3_aa: CSASNLRAGAPNYGYTF
cdr3_length: 14; j_call: TRBJ1-1; d_call: .; clone_size: few; v_call: TRBV6-5; cdr3_nt: TGTGCCAGCCAATCCCGGGACAAGAACACTGAAGCTTTCTTT; cdr3_aa: CASQSRDKNTEAFF
cdr3_length: 15; j_call: TRBJ1-3; d_call: .; clone_size: few; v_call: TRBV9; cdr3_nt: TGTGCCAGCAGCGTAGCAGGGGCTTCCGGAAACACCATATATTTT; cdr3_aa: CASSVAGASGNTIYF
cdr3_length: 13; j_call: TRBJ2-2; d_call: .; clone_size: .; v_call: TRBV29-1; cdr3_nt: TGCAGCGTGAGGCTAGGGGGTGCCGGGGAGCTGTTTTTT; cdr3_aa: CSVRLGGAGELFF
cdr3_length: 16; j_call: TRBJ2-1; d_call: .; clone_size: .; v_call: TRBV3-1/TRBV3-2; cdr3_nt: TGTGCCAGCAGCGATCTCCGGGGGGCCGAAGCCAATGAGCAGTTCTTC; cdr3_aa: CASSDLRGAEANEQFF
cdr3_length: 17; j_call: TRBJ2-5; d_call: TRBD2; clone_size: once; v_call: TRBV3-1/TRBV3-2; cdr3_nt: TGTGCCAGCAGCCAAGTTACGCTAGCGGCCCGGAGGGAGACCCAGTACTTC; cdr3_aa: CASSQVTLAARRETQYF
cdr3_length: 15; j_call: TRBJ1-2; d_call: .; clone_size: once; v_call: TRBV3-1/TRBV3-2; cdr3_nt: TGTGCCAGCAGCCAACAGGGGAGGGCTAACTATGGCTACACCTTC; cdr3_aa: CASSQQGRANYGYTF
cdr3_length: 18; j_call: TRBJ1-5; d_call: TRBD1; clone_size: .; v_call: TRBV6-2/TRBV6-3; cdr3_nt: TGTGCCAGCAGTTACTCGAGCATGGGGACAGCTAGCAATCAGCCCCAGCATTTT; cdr3_aa: CASSYSSMGTASNQPQHF
cdr3_length: 15; j_call: TRBJ2-1; d_call: TRBD2; clone_size: .; v_call: TRBV6-5; cdr3_nt: TGTGCCAGCAGTTACGGACTAGCCTCCTACAATGAGCAGTTCTTC; cdr3_aa: CASSYGLASYNEQFF
cdr3_length: 17; j_call: TRBJ2-7; d_call: TRBD2; clone_size: .; v_call: TRBV3-1/TRBV3-2; cdr3_nt: TGTGCCAGCAGCCGGACTAGCGGGGGGGCCCAACCCTACGAGCAGTACTTC; cdr3_aa: CASSRTSGGAQPYEQYF
cdr3_length: 14; j_call: TRBJ1-1; d_call: .; clone_size: .; v_call: TRBV3-1/TRBV3-2; cdr3_nt: TGTGCCAGCAGCCAAGGTTACGCGGGGCTTGAAGCTTTCTTT; cdr3_aa: CASSQGYAGLEAFF
cdr3_length: 11; j_call: TRBJ2-2; d_call: .; clone_size: .; v_call: TRBV10-3; cdr3_nt: TGTGCCATCAGTATCGGGACTGAGCTGTTTTTT; cdr3_aa: CAISIGTELFF
cdr3_length: 14; j_call: TRBJ2-7; d_call: TRBD1; clone_size: .; v_call: TRBV28; cdr3_nt: TGTGCCAGCAGTACATACAGGGGGCCCCACGAGCAGTACTTC; cdr3_aa: CASSTYRGPHEQYF
cdr3_length: 16; j_call: TRBJ1-3; d_call: .; clone_size: .; v_call: TRBV3-1/TRBV3-2; cdr3_nt: TGTGCCAGCAGCCAGCCCTTGGGCAGCTCTGGAAACACCATATATTTT; cdr3_aa: CASSQPLGSSGNTIYF
cdr3_length: 18; j_call: TRBJ2-2; d_call: TRBD2; clone_size: once; v_call: TRBV9; cdr3_nt: TGTGCCAGCAGCGGAGGAGCGGGGGGTCTACTAAACACCGGGGAGCTGTTTTTT; cdr3_aa: CASSGGAGGLLNTGELFF
cdr3_length: 16; j_call: TRBJ2-2; d_call: TRBD1; clone_size: .; v_call: TRBV19; cdr3_nt: TGTGCCAGTAGGAGGCCCGGGACAGGGGGAACCGGGGAGCTGTTTTTT; cdr3_aa: CASRRPGTGGTGELFF
cdr3_length: 13; j_call: TRBJ1-1; d_call: .; clone_size: .; v_call: TRBV29-1; cdr3_nt: TGCAGCGCGCGAAGTGGGCTGAACACTGAAGCTTTCTTT; cdr3_aa: CSARSGLNTEAFF
cdr3_length: 14; j_call: TRBJ2-7; d_call: .; clone_size: once; v_call: TRBV7-2; cdr3_nt: TGTGCCAGCAGCTCCGACGCACTAGCTAAGCAGCAGTACTTC; cdr3_aa: CASSSDALAKQQYF
cdr3_length: 14; j_call: TRBJ2-5; d_call: .; clone_size: .; v_call: TRBV11-1; cdr3_nt: TGTGCCAGCAGGCGACGGGGGTACCAAGAGACCCAGTACTTC; cdr3_aa: CASRRRGYQETQYF
cdr3_length: 13; j_call: TRBJ2-7; d_call: .; clone_size: .; v_call: TRBV27; cdr3_nt: TGTGCCAGCGGGGTCAGGGATCCCTACGAGCAGTACTTC; cdr3_aa: CASGVRDPYEQYF
cdr3_length: 15; j_call: TRBJ2-5; d_call: TRBD2; clone_size: once; v_call: TRBV14; cdr3_nt: TGTGCCAGCAGCCAAAGGCTAGCGGGGACAGAGACCCAGTACTTC; cdr3_aa: CASSQRLAGTETQYF
cdr3_length: 18; j_call: TRBJ2-3; d_call: TRBD2; clone_size: .; v_call: TRBV7-6; cdr3_nt: TGTGCCAGCAGCTTAGCGGCGGGAGCGGGACCCAGCACAGATACGCAGTATTTT; cdr3_aa: CASSLAAGAGPSTDTQYF
cdr3_length: 17; j_call: TRBJ2-2; d_call: .; clone_size: .; v_call: TRBV18; cdr3_nt: TGTGCCAGCTCACCACCTCGGGGGATGAAGGAGACCGGGGAGCTGTTTTTT; cdr3_aa: CASSPPRGMKETGELFF
cdr3_length: 16; j_call: TRBJ2-5; d_call: .; clone_size: .; v_call: TRBV18; cdr3_nt: TGTGCCAGCTCACCCGCGATCTGGGGGGTGGCCGAGACCCAGTACTTC; cdr3_aa: CASSPAIWGVAETQYF
cdr3_length: 13; j_call: TRBJ1-5; d_call: TRBD1; clone_size: .; v_call: TRBV29-1; cdr3_nt: TGCAGCGTCGCCGACAGGGGCGGTCAGCCCCAGCATTTT; cdr3_aa: CSVADRGGQPQHF
cdr3_length: 11; j_call: TRBJ2-5; d_call: .; clone_size: .; v_call: TRBV20-1; cdr3_nt: TGCAGTGCTACTGTTCGGGAGACCCAGTACTTC; cdr3_aa: CSATVRETQYF
cdr3_length: 14; j_call: TRBJ2-3; d_call: .; clone_size: .; v_call: TRBV2; cdr3_nt: TGTGCCAGCAGTGAACTCTGGGAGGCAGATACGCAGTATTTT; cdr3_aa: CASSELWEADTQYF
cdr3_length: 15; j_call: TRBJ2-7; d_call: TRBD1; clone_size: .; v_call: TRBV3-1/TRBV3-2; cdr3_nt: TGTGCCAGCAGCCTACCTACAGGGGGATTCTACGAGCAGTACTTC; cdr3_aa: CASSLPTGGFYEQYF
cdr3_length: 14; j_call: TRBJ2-3; d_call: .; clone_size: .; v_call: TRBV6-5; cdr3_nt: TGTGCCAGCAGTTACTCCAGAGGAACAGATACGCAGTATTTT; cdr3_aa: CASSYSRGTDTQYF